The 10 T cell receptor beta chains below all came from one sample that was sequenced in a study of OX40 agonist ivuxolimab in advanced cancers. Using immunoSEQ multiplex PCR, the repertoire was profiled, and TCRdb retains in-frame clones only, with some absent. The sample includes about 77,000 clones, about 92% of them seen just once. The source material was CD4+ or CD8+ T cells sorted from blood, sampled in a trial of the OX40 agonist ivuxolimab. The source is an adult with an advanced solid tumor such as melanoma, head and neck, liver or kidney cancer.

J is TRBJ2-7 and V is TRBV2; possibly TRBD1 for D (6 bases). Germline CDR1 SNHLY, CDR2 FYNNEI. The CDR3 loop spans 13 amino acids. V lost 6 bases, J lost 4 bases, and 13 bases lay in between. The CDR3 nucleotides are TGTGCCAGCAGCGGGACAAACTTTTACGAGCAGTACTTC. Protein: CASSGTNFYEQYF.

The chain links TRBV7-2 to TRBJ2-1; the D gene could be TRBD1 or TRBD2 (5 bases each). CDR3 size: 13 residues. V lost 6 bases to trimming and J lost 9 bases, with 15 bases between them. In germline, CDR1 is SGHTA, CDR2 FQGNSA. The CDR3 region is CASSNTGGTEQFF. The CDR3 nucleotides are TGTGCCAGCAGTAACACTGGGGGAACTGAGCAGTTCTTC.

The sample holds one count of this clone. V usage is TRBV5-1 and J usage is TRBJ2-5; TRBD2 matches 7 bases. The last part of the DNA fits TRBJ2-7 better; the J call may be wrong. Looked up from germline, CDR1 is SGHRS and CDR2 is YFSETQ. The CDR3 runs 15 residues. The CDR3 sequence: CASSPRGDEGGEQYF. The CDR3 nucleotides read TGCGCCAGCAGCCCCCGGGGGGACGAGGGAGGCGAGCAGTACTTC.

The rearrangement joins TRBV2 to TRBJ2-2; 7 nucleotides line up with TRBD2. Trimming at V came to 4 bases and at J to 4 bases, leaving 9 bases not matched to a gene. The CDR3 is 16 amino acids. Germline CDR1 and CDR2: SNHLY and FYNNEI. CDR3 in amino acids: CASSAGGLDLTGELFF. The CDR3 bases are TGTGCCAGCAGTGCCGGTGGACTAGATCTCACCGGGGAGCTGTTTTTT. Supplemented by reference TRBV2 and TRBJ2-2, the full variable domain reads EPEVTQTPSHQVTQMGQEVILRCVPISNHLYFYWYRQILGQKVEFLVSFYNNEISEKSEIFDDQFSVERPDGSNFTLKIRSTKLEDSAMYFCASSAGGLDLTGELFFGEGSRLTVL.

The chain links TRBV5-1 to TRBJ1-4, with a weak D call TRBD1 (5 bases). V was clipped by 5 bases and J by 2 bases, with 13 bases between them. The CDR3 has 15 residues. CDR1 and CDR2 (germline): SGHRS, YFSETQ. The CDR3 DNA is TGCGCCAGCAGGGCAGGGTGGGACACTAATGAAAAACTGTTTTTT. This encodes CASRAGWDTNEKLFF.

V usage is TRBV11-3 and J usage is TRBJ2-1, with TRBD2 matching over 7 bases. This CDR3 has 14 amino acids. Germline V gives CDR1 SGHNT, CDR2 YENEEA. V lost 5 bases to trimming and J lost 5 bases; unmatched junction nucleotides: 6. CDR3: CASSTTGLDNEQFF. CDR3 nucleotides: TGTGCCAGCAGCACTACCGGACTAGACAATGAGCAGTTCTTC.

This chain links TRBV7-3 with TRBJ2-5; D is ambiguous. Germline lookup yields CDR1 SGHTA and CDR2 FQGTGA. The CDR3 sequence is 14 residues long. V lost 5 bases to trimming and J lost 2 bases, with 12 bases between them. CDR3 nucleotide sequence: TGTGCCAGCAGCCCGAAAAAAGGGCAAGAGACCCAGTACTTC. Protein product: CASSPKKGQETQYF.

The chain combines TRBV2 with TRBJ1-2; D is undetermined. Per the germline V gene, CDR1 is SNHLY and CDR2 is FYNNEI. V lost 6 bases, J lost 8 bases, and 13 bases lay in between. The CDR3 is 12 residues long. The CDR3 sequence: CASSPLGRGYTF. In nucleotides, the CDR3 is TGTGCCAGCAGCCCGCTGGGGAGAGGCTACACCTTC.

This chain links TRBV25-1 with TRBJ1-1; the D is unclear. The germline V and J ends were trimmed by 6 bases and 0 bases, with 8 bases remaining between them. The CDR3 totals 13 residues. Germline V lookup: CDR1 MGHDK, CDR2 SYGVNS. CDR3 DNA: TGTGCCAGCAGGGGAACCGTGAACACTGAAGCTTTCTTT. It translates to CASRGTVNTEAFF.

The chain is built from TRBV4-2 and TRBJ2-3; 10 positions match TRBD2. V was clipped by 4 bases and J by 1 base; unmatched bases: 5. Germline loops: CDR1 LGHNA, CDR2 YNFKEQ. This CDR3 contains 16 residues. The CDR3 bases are TGTGCCAGCAGCCGAGACGGGACTAGCGGCACAGATACGCAGTATTTT. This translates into CASSRDGTSGTDTQYF.